This paragraph covers one T cell receptor beta chain sequence. The CDR3 is 11 residues long. V gave up 5 bases and J gave up 6 bases, with 5 bases separating them. Germline CDR1 reads MNHNY; CDR2 reads SVGAGI (reference sequence). This specimen belongs to a study of Tregs in tolerant kidney transplant recipients. Some clones are missing from TCRdb's copy, which holds only in-frame ones; the method was immunoSEQ multiplex PCR. The data show about 50,000 clones, with roughly 89% seen just once and about 16% held by the top ten. Related graft donors supplied nonmyeloablative bone marrow transplants, and mixed chimerism was transient. Thawed PBMCs were FACS-sorted into unstimulated CD4+CD25+CD127- regulatory T cells, CD4+CD25- non-regulatory cells, CD4 and CD8 cells.

The source of this sequence is a human patient who received a combined kidney and bone marrow transplant. Some of the T cells may derive from the graft donor. This chain joins TRBV6-6 and TRBJ1-5; D uncertain. Sequences were derived from CD8+ T cells from blood (PBMCs), sampled 12 months after the transplant. CDR3 DNA: TGTGCCAGCAGTGGAGGTCAGCCCCAGCATTTT. Its translation is CASSGGQPQHF.